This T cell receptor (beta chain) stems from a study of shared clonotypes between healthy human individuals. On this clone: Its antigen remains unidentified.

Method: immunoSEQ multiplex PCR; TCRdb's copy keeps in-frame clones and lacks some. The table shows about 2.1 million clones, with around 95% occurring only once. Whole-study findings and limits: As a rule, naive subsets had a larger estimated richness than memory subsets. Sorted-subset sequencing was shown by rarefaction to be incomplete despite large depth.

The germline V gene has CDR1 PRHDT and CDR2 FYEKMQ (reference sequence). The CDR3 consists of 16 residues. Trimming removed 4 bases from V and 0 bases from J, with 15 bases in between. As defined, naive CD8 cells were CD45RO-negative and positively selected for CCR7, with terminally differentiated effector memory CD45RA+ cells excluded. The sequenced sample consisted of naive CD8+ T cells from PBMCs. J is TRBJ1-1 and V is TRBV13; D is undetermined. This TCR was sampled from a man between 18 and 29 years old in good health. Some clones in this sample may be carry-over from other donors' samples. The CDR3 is CASSSIEMVMNTEAFF. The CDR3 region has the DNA TGTGCCAGCAGCTCCATCGAGATGGTCATGAACACTGAAGCTTTCTTT.